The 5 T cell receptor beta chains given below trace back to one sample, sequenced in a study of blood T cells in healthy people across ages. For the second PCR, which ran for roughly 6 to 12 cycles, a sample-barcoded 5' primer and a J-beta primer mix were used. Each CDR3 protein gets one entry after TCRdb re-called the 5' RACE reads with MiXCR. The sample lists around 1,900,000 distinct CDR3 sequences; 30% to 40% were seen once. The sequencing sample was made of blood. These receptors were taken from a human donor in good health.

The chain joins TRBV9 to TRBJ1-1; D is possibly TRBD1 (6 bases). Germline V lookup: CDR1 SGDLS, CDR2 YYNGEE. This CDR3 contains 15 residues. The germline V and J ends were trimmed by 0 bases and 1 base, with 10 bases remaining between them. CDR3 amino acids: CASSVGGTRNTEAFF. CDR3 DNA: TGTGCCAGCAGCGTAGGAGGGACACGGAACACTGAAGCTTTCTTT.

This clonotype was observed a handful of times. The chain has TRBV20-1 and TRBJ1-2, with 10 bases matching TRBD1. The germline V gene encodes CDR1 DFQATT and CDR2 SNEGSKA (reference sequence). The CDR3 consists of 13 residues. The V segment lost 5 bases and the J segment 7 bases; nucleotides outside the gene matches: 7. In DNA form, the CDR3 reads TGCAGTGCTCCCGGGACAGGGGTTGGTGGCTACACCTTC. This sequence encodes CSAPGTGVGGYTF.

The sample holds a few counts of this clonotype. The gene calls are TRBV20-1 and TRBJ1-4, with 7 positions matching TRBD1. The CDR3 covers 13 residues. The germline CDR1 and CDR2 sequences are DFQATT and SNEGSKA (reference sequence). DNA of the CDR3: TGCAGCGCCCCCGGGACAGTTAATGAAAAACTGTTTTTT. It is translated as CSAPGTVNEKLFF.

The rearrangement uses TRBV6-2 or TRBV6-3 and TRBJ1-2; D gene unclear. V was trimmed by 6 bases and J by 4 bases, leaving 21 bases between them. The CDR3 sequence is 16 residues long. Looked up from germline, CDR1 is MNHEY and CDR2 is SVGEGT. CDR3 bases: TGTGCCAGCAGACCCCATTCGACGGAACTCTTCTATGGCTACACCTTC. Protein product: CASRPHSTELFYGYTF.

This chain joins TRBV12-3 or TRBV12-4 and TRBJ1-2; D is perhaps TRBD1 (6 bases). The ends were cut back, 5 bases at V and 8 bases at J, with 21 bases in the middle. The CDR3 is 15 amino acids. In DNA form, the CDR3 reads TGTGCCAGCAGTCGGGGAGGACAGACGAGCTGGGGCTACACCTTC. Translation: CASSRGGQTSWGYTF.